This T cell receptor beta chain comes out of a study of blood T cell repertoires in COVID-19. From germline, CDR1 is SGHRS and CDR2 YFSETQ. This CDR3 is 17 amino acids long. After removal of 3 bases from V and 7 bases from J, the junction contained 11 bases not matched to a gene. Produced via immunoSEQ multiplex PCR; TCRdb's table is partial and in-frame only. The table has 200,000 to 250,000 clones, 88% seen once. What was sequenced was PBMCs or T cells enriched from blood (not recorded which). The rearrangement links TRBV5-1 to TRBJ2-1, with 12 bases matching TRBD2. This sequence originates from a woman in her fifties or sixties with acute COVID-19. Written as DNA, the CDR3 is TGCGCCAGCAGCTGGACGCGGACTAGCGGGATGAGAAATGAGCAGTTCTTC. It encodes CASSWTRTSGMRNEQFF.